This entry describes one TCR beta chain. Authors' data handling: Reference gene primer amplification gave estimated nucleated cell counts. Some clones are missing from TCRdb's copy, which holds only in-frame ones; the method was immunoSEQ multiplex PCR. The V and J calls and clone size were taken over from that table, and D and trimming were inferred from the DNA. Here the sample spans about 200,000 clones, roughly 88% being singletons. The sample originates from a study of blood T cell repertoires in COVID-19. As for the study in general: From the United States, Italy and Spain came samples of acute and convalescent COVID-19.

The length of the CDR3 is 15 residues. The V end lost 2 bases, the J end lost 0 bases, and 8 bases lay between the germline ends. Germline loops: CDR1 LGHDT, CDR2 YNNKEL (reference sequence). Source material: peripheral blood. This TCR came from a man in his late teens or twenties with active or convalescent COVID-19. The chain is built from TRBV3-1 (or the pseudogene TRBV3-2) and TRBJ1-5; D ambiguous. CDR3 in amino acids: CASSQNPVSNQPQHF. CDR3 DNA sequence: TGTGCCAGCAGCCAAAATCCCGTTAGCAATCAGCCCCAGCATTTT.